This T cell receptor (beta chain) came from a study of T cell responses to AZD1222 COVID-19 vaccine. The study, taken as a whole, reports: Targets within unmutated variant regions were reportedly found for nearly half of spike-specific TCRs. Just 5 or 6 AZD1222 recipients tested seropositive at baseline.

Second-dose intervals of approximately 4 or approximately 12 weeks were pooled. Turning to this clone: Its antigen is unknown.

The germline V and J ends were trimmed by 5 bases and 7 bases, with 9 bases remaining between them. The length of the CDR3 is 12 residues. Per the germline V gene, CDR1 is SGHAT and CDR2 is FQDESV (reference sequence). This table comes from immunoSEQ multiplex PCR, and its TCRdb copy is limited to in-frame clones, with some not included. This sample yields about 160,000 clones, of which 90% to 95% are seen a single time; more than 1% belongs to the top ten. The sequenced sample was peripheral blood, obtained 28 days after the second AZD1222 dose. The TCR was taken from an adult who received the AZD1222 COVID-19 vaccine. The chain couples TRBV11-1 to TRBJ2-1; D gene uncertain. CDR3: CASSPRWNEQFF. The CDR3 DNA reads TGTGCCAGCAGCCCTCGGTGGAATGAGCAGTTCTTC. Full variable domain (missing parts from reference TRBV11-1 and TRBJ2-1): EAEVAQSPRYKITEKSQAVAFWCDPISGHATLYWYRQILGQGPELLVQFQDESVVDDSQLPKDRFSAERLKGVDSTLKIQPAELGDSAMYLCASSPRWNEQFFGPGTRLTVL.